A single sample is the source of the 20 T cell receptor beta chains below, sequenced in a study of blood T cell repertoires in COVID-19. Here immunoSEQ multiplex PCR was the method, and the copy in TCRdb shows in-frame clones only, minus some. The sample has 250,000 to 300,000 clones; about four fifths are singletons. The sample taken for sequencing was peripheral blood. The receptor set was obtained from a man of 80 years or more with acute or convalescent COVID-19.

The rearrangement joins TRBV14 to TRBJ2-7; 9 nucleotides line up with TRBD1. The CDR3 runs 15 residues. The germline V gene encodes CDR1 SGHDN and CDR2 FVKESK. After removal of 4 bases from V and 4 bases from J, the junction contained 8 bases not matched to a gene. This CDR3 is CASSRPGTGPYEQYF. In nucleotides, the CDR3 is TGTGCCAGCAGCCGACCCGGGACAGGGCCGTACGAGCAGTACTTC.

The J gene is TRBJ1-2, the V gene TRBV18; D ambiguous. CDR3 size: 15 residues. V was clipped by 3 bases and J by 2 bases, with 13 bases between them. The germline V gene encodes CDR1 KGHSH and CDR2 LQKENI. CDR3 region: CASSPWEEANYGYTF. The CDR3 nucleotides are TGTGCCAGCTCACCTTGGGAGGAAGCGAACTATGGCTACACCTTC.

The chain is built from TRBV15 and TRBJ1-1; maybe TRBD1 (5 bases). The CDR3 extends over 13 amino acids. CDR1 is LNHNV and CDR2 is YYDKDF in the germline V gene (reference sequence). V was cut by 3 bases and J by 1 base, with 6 bases left in between. The CDR3 sequence is CATSRQGNTEAFF. For the CDR3, the DNA is TGTGCCACCAGCAGGCAGGGGAACACTGAAGCTTTCTTT.

The rearrangement uses TRBV5-5 and TRBJ2-7; 7 bases match TRBD2. Germline V gene sequence: CDR1 SGHKS, CDR2 YYEKEE (reference sequence). This CDR3 is 15 amino acids long. After removal of 0 bases from V and 5 bases from J, the junction contained 8 bases not matched to a gene. CDR3 sequence (DNA): TGTGCCAGCAGCTTGGATGGCGGGAGAGGGAACGAGCAGTACTTC. This encodes CASSLDGGRGNEQYF.

Comments on this clone: A read error may account for a junction end that differs from germline. The V and J genes are TRBV28 and TRBJ2-7, with D maybe TRBD1 (6 bases). The CDR3 has 15 residues. CDR1 and CDR2 from the germline V gene are MDHEN and SYDVKM. CDR3: CASTLGSGGPYEQYF. The CDR3 region has the DNA TGTGCCAGCACTTTAGGGTCTGGGGGCCCTTACGAGCAGTACTTC.

This rearrangement joins TRBV28 to TRBJ1-2, with D possibly TRBD1 on 5 matching bases. The CDR3 spans 10 residues. V lost 10 bases and J 7 bases, leaving 10 bases between the germline ends. Germline V gene lookup returns CDR1 MDHEN and CDR2 SYDVKM. The CDR3 DNA is TGTGCCACAGGGTACGGTGGCTACACCTTC. It specifies CATGYGGYTF.

The chain employs TRBV28 and TRBJ1-2; D unclear. CDR1 and CDR2 (germline): MDHEN, SYDVKM. CDR3 length equals 14 residues. V lost 7 bases to trimming and J lost 1 base, with 13 bases between them. Written as DNA, the CDR3 is TGTGCCAGCAAAAAGAGGCCGAGTAACTATGGCTACACCTTC. Translated, it gives CASKKRPSNYGYTF.

The chain combines TRBV28 with TRBJ1-2, with a possible D match to TRBD1 (6 bases). The CDR3 is 16 amino acids. Germline V lookup: CDR1 MDHEN, CDR2 SYDVKM. V was shortened by 7 bases and J by 8 bases, with 26 bases between the two germline ends. The CDR3: CASIQSSGRGFGGYTF. The DNA of the CDR3 is TGTGCCAGCATACAATCAAGCGGCAGGGGCTTTGGAGGCTACACCTTC.

V usage is TRBV5-1 and J usage is TRBJ2-3, with 8 bases aligning to TRBD1. CDR3 length equals 14 residues. Germline V gene lookup returns CDR1 SGHRS and CDR2 YFSETQ. V trimming: 7 bases; J trimming: 4 bases; junction bases outside the gene matches: 8. CDR3 DNA: TGCGCCAGCGGCCAGGGGGCAGATTCAGATACGCAGTATTTT. It is translated as CASGQGADSDTQYF.

This chain uses TRBV6-4 with TRBJ2-2, with 12 bases fitting TRBD2. V trimming: 6 bases; J trimming: 2 bases; junction bases outside the gene matches: 10. The CDR3 totals 18 residues. The germline V gene encodes CDR1 MRHNA and CDR2 SNTAGT. The DNA of the CDR3 is TGTGCCAGCAGAGGGACTAGCGGGCACCCCCTTAACACCGGGGAGCTGTTTTTT. Translated: CASRGTSGHPLNTGELFF.

This sequence joins TRBV3-1 (or the pseudogene TRBV3-2) and TRBJ2-2, with TRBD2 as a possible D gene (6 bases). The CDR3 sequence is 18 residues long. Germline V gives CDR1 LGHDT, CDR2 YNNKEL (reference sequence). Trimming stripped 0 bases from V and 1 base from J, with 15 bases between. The CDR3 is CASSQDPGVHLNTGELFF. CDR3 in DNA: TGTGCCAGCAGCCAAGATCCGGGGGTCCACCTGAACACCGGGGAGCTGTTTTTT.

The gene calls are TRBV5-4 and TRBJ2-5; unclear D gene. The V end was cut by 4 bases, the J end by 1 base, with 17 bases between. This CDR3 contains 16 residues. Germline V lookup: CDR1 SGHNT, CDR2 YYREEE (reference sequence). The CDR3 nucleotides read TGTGCCAGCAGCCCGCAGGTCAATCAAATCCAAGAGACCCAGTACTTC. It translates to CASSPQVNQIQETQYF.

The J gene is TRBJ2-7, the V gene TRBV5-1, with a tentative D call TRBD1 (5 bases). The V end was cut by 4 bases, the J end by 10 bases, with 12 bases between. Germline values: CDR1 SGHRS, CDR2 YFSETQ. The CDR3 sequence is 11 residues long. In nucleotides, the CDR3 is TGCGCCAGCAGCGCCCAGGGTGGACAGTACTTC. The encoded protein is CASSAQGGQYF.

The sample holds one count of this clone. V usage is TRBV9 and J usage is TRBJ1-6; D is unresolved. Trimming took 0 bases from V and 7 from J, leaving 11 bases between them. Germline V gives CDR1 SGDLS, CDR2 YYNGEE. The CDR3 is 15 amino acids. In DNA form, the CDR3 reads TGTGCCAGCAGCGTAGCTGGGCCGCCAAATTCACCCCTCCACTTT. The encoded protein is CASSVAGPPNSPLHF.

J is TRBJ2-3 and V is TRBV10-3; a possible D gene is TRBD1 (7 bases). Germline CDR1 reads ENHRY; CDR2 reads SYGVKD. The CDR3 contains 17 residues. The V end lost 5 bases, the J end lost 1 base, and 19 bases lay between the germline ends. CDR3 nucleotides: TGTGCCATCAGTCAACAGGGGACGGGGGCTGGCACAGATACGCAGTATTTT. This translates into CAISQQGTGAGTDTQYF.

The gene calls are TRBV5-1 and TRBJ2-1; a weak D match, TRBD2 (5 bases). The CDR3 has 14 amino acids. Germline V gene lookup returns CDR1 SGHRS and CDR2 YFSETQ. With 1 base removed from V and 4 bases from J, the gap between germline ends came to 9 bases. The CDR3 spells CASSLFRGYNEQFF. In nucleotides, the CDR3 is TGCGCCAGCAGCTTGTTCCGAGGGTACAATGAGCAGTTCTTC.

The chain links TRBV10-3 to TRBJ2-7; D is perhaps TRBD1 (5 bases). Per germline, CDR1 ENHRY and CDR2 SYGVKD. The CDR3 length is 13 residues. V lost 4 bases and J 2 bases, leaving 9 bases between the germline ends. The CDR3 DNA reads TGTGCCATCAGTGCCGGACAAGCCTACGAGCAGTACTTC. Protein sequence: CAISAGQAYEQYF.

The chain carries TRBV29-1 and TRBJ2-1; perhaps TRBD2 as D (5 bases). The CDR3 consists of 16 residues. Germline V gene data show CDR1 as SQVTM and CDR2 as ANQGSEA. V gave up 6 bases and J gave up 7 bases, with 25 bases separating them. The CDR3 here is CSVADGELVRGNEQFF. For the CDR3, the DNA is TGCAGCGTAGCTGACGGGGAACTCGTAAGAGGTAATGAGCAGTTCTTC.

The V call is TRBV6-5, the J call TRBJ2-3, with TRBD2 matching 10 bases. CDR3 length: 16 amino acids. V gave up 4 bases and J gave up 5 bases; unmatched junction bases: 9. From germline, CDR1 is MNHEY and CDR2 SVGAGI. CDR3 DNA: TGTGCCAGCAGTTCCGAGCGGGAGGGCCGAGTAGATACGCAGTATTTT. Protein product: CASSSEREGRVDTQYF.

The rearrangement joins TRBV24-1 to TRBJ2-7; D gene uncertain. The germline CDR1 and CDR2 sequences are KGHDR and SFDVKD. The CDR3 is 12 residues long. V was clipped by 3 bases and J by 7 bases, with 9 bases between them. The CDR3 coding sequence is TGTGCCACCAGTGATAATATGAGAGAGCAGTACTTC. Encoded protein: CATSDNMREQYF.